The sequence of this TCR beta chain was determined in a study of molecular identifiers for immune sequencing clone quantification. Methods described previously were used for bulk TCR libraries, and listed TCR primers were applied. MiXCR, applied by TCRdb to the PCR reads, yields one record per CDR3 protein. The sample comprises 400,000 to 600,000 distinct CDR3 sequences, roughly 26% of which are singletons, and under 0.85% rests with the top ten. The CDR3 is 12 residues long. The germline V gene encodes CDR1 SEHNR and CDR2 FQNEAQ (reference sequence). V lost 2 bases and J 5 bases, leaving 6 bases between the germline ends. Whole-study findings and limits: Clonotypes topping 20 RNA copies carried over 97% of effector molecules but under 1% of naive ones.

This clonotype was observed at least ten times. Its antigen is still unknown. The chain joins TRBV7-9 to TRBJ1-1; no definite D call. Sequencing was carried out using naive CD8+ T cells from blood, with Jurkat cell RNA spiked in. As for subset: FACS-sorted CD8+CD4-CCR7+CD45RA+ naive T cells. The clonotype comes from a human donor in good health. Some libraries in this study had Jurkat cell RNA spiked in. The CDR3 nucleotides are TGTGCCAGCAGCTTAAGTTTAACTGAAGCTTTCTTT. It is translated as CASSLSLTEAFF.